This T cell receptor (beta chain) was recorded in a study of Ad26.COV2.S vaccination and SARS-CoV-2 variants. Germline lookup yields CDR1 SGHDN and CDR2 FVKESK. V dropped 8 bases and J dropped 0 bases, with 20 bases sitting between them. This CDR3 has 18 amino acids. As for treatment: about 20 received Ad26.COV2.S at low or high dose, single or two shots; about 5 received placebo; per-sample allocation not given. On day 63 after the first injection, vaccine and placebo recipients gave samples. Only in-frame clones appear in the TCRdb table, and some are missing; sequencing was by immunoSEQ multiplex PCR. This repertoire shows a few hundred thousand clones, approximately 90% found once; its top ten account for more than 10%.

Here the sequenced sample was peripheral blood, taken in a trial of Ad26.COV2.S vaccine versus placebo. The receptor was derived from a person between 18 and 60 years old who received the Ad26.COV2.S COVID-19 vaccine or a placebo. J is TRBJ2-6 and V is TRBV14; D not certain. This CDR3 is CASQPLGGSSSGANVLTF. The CDR3 DNA reads TGTGCCAGCCAGCCCCTGGGCGGCAGTTCCTCTGGGGCCAACGTCCTGACTTTC.